The clone carrying this TCR beta chain appeared a few times. The record originates from a study of blood T cells in healthy people across ages. For the second PCR, which ran for roughly 7 to 11 cycles, a sample-barcoded 5' primer and a J-beta primer mix were used. TCRdb processed the 5' RACE reads anew with MiXCR; each CDR3 protein has one entry. The repertoire holds over 1.5 million distinct CDR3 sequences, with about 49% as singletons. CDR3 length: 14 residues. Germline V gene sequence: CDR1 LGHNA, CDR2 YSLEER. The V end lost 3 bases, the J end lost 6 bases, and 9 bases lay between the germline ends.

The source material was blood. The TCR comes from a woman aged 40 to 50 in good health. This rearrangement joins TRBV4-3 to TRBJ1-6; a weak D match, TRBD1 (6 bases). DNA for the CDR3: TGCGCCAGCAGCCAGGGGGGCCCTAATTCACCCCTCCACTTT. The encoded protein is CASSQGGPNSPLHF.